This T cell receptor (beta chain) was sequenced for a study of cytomegalovirus exposure and HLA in healthy donors. Broader study findings: Presence/absence analyses took donor sequencing depth as roughly uniform.

Turning to this clone: The antigen remains unidentified.

Researchers ran the PCR with 60 Vbeta and 13 Jbeta primers. Sequencing was performed with immunoSEQ multiplex PCR; in TCRdb, only in-frame clones are kept and a portion is missing. The repertoire holds 130,000 or so clones, with around four fifths as singletons. Trimming left V 0 bases short and J 5 bases short, with 9 bases between. The germline CDR1 and CDR2 sequences are LGHNA and YSLEER. The CDR3 has 14 residues. V is TRBV4-3 and J is TRBJ2-3, with D possibly matching TRBD2 (5 bases). The sample comprised PBMCs. The origin of this receptor is a man between 40 and 49 years old in good health and CMV-seronegative. CDR3 sequence reads: CASSQDQRRDTQYF. CDR3 bases: TGCGCCAGCAGCCAAGATCAGCGGCGAGATACGCAGTATTTT.